This T cell receptor (beta chain) was found in a study of blood T cell repertoires in COVID-19. For the study at large: In each case, the material was cDNA or gDNA derived from T cells, B-cell-depleted T cells, or PBMCs.

Source study methods: Estimated nucleated cell counts came from reference gene primer amplification. Profiled with immunoSEQ multiplex PCR; TCRdb holds only in-frame clones, not every one. V and J calls and clone size are copied from that table; D and trimming were computed from the DNA. This repertoire shows a few hundred thousand clones, 84% found once; its top ten account for roughly 18%. The sequenced material came from peripheral blood. This receptor was obtained from a woman aged 80 or over with active or convalescent COVID-19.

The CDR3 region is CASSLASGTSTDTQYF. The CDR3 nucleotides read TGTGCCAGCAGCTTGGCTAGCGGGACTAGCACAGATACGCAGTATTTT. J is TRBJ2-3 and V is TRBV9; 9 nucleotides match TRBD2. Germline CDR1 is SGDLS and CDR2 is YYNGEE. This CDR3 has 16 residues. Germline trimming cut 4 bases from V and 0 bases from J; bases unmatched to any gene: 6.